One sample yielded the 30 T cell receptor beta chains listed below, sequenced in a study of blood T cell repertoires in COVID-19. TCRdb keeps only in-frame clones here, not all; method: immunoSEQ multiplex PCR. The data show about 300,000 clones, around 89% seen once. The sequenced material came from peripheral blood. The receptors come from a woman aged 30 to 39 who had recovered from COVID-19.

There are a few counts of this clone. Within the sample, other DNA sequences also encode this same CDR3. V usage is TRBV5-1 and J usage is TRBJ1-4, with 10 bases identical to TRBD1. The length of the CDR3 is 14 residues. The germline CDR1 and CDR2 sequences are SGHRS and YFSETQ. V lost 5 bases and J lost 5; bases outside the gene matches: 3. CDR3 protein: CASSWTGGNEKLFF. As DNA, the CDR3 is TGCGCCAGCAGTTGGACAGGGGGGAATGAAAAACTGTTTTTT.

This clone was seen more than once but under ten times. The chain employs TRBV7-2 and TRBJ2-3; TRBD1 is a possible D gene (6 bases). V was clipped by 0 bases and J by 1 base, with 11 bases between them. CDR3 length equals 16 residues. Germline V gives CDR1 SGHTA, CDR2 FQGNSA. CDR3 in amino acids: CASSLAVGGRTDTQYF. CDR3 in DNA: TGTGCCAGCAGCTTAGCCGTTGGGGGCCGCACAGATACGCAGTATTTT.

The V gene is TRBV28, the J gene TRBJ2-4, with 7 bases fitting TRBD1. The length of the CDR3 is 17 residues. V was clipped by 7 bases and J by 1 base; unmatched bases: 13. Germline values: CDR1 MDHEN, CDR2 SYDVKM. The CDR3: CASTVNTGARAKNIQYF. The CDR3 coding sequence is TGTGCCAGCACCGTCAATACAGGGGCCCGGGCCAAAAACATTCAGTACTTC.

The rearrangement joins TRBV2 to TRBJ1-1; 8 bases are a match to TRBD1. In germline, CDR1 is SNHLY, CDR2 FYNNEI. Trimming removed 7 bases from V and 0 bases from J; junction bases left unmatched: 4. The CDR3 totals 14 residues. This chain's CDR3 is CASKGTGMNTEAFF. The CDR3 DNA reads TGTGCCAGCAAAGGGACAGGAATGAACACTGAAGCTTTCTTT.

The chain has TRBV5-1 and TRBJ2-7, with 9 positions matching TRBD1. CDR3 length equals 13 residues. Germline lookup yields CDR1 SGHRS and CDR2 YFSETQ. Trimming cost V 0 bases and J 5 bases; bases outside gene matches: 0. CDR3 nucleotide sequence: TGCGCCAGCAGCTTGGGGACAGGGGACGAGCAGTACTTC. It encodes CASSLGTGDEQYF.

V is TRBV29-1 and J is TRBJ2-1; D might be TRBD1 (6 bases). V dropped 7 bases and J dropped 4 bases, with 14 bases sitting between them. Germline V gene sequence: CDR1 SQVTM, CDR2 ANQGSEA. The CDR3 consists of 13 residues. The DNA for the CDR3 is TGCAGCGCCCCCAATAGGGGGTACAATGAGCAGTTCTTC. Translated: CSAPNRGYNEQFF.

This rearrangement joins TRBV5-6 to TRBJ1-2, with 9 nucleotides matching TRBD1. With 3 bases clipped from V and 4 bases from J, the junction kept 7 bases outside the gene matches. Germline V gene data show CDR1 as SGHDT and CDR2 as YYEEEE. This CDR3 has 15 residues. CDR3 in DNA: TGTGCCAGCAGCTGGACCGGACAGGGGTCCTATGGCTACACCTTC. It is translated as CASSWTGQGSYGYTF.

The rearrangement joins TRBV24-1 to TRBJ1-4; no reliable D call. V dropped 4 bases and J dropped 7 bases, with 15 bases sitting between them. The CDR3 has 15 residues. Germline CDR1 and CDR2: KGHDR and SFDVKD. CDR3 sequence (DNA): TGTGCCACCAGTGACTCGAGAGGACTTCGTGAAAAACTGTTTTTT. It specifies CATSDSRGLREKLFF.

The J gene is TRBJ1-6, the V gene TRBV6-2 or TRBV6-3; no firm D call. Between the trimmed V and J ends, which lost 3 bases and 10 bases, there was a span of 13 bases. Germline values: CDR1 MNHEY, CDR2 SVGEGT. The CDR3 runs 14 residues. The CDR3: CASSYVGRRSPLHF. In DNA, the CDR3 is TGTGCCAGCAGTTATGTTGGGAGACGATCACCCCTCCACTTT.

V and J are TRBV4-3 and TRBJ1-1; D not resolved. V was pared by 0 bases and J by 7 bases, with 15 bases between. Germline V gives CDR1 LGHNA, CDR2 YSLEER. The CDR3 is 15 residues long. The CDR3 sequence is CASSQDRDEVREAFF. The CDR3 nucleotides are TGCGCCAGCAGCCAAGATCGGGATGAAGTCCGTGAAGCTTTCTTT.

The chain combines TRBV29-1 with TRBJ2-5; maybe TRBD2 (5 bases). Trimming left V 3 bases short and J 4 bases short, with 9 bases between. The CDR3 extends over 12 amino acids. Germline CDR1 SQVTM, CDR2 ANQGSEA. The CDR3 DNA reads TGCAGCGTTGACGGCGCGGGAGAGACCCAGTACTTC. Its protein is CSVDGAGETQYF.

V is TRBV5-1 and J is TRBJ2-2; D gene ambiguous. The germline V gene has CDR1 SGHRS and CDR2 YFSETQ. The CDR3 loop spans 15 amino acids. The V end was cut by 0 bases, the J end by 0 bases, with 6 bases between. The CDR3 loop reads CASSLGPANTGELFF. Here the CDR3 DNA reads TGCGCCAGCAGCTTGGGCCCAGCGAACACCGGGGAGCTGTTTTTT.

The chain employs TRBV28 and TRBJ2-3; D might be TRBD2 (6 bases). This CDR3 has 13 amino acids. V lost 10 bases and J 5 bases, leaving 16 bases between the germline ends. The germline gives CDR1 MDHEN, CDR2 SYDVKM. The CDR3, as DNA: TGTGCCACCACGGGCGGGAAGAGAGATACGCAGTATTTT. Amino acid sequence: CATTGGKRDTQYF. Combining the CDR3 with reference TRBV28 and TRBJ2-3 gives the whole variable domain DVKVTQSSRYLVKRTGEKVFLECVQDMDHENMFWYRQDPGLGLRLIYFSYDVKMKEKGDIPEGYSVSREKKERFSLILESASTNQTSMYLCATTGGKRDTQYFGPGTRLTVL.

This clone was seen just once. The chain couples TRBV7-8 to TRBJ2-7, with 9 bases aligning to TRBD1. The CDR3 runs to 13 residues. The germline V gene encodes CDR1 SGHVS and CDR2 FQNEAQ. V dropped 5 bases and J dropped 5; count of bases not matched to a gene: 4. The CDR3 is CASSRDRVDEQYF. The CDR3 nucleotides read TGTGCCAGCAGCCGGGACAGGGTAGACGAGCAGTACTTC.

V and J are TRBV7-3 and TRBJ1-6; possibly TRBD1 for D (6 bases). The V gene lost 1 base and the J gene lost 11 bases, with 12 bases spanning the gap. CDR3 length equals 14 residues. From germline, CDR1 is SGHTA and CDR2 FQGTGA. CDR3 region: CASSLMGQKTPLHF. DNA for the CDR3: TGTGCCAGCAGCTTAATGGGACAAAAGACACCCCTCCACTTT.

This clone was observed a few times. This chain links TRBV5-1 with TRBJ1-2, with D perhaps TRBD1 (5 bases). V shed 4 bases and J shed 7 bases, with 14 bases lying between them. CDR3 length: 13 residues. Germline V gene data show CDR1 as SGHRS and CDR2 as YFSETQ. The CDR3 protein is CASSTYQGTGYTF. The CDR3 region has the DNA TGCGCCAGCAGCACCTACCAGGGTACTGGCTACACCTTC.

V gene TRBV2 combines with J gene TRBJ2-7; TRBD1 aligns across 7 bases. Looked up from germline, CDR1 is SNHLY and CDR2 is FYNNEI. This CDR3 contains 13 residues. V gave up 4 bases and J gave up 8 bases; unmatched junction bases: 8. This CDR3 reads CASSVRDRYKQYF. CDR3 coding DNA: TGTGCCAGCAGTGTTCGGGACAGATATAAGCAGTACTTC.

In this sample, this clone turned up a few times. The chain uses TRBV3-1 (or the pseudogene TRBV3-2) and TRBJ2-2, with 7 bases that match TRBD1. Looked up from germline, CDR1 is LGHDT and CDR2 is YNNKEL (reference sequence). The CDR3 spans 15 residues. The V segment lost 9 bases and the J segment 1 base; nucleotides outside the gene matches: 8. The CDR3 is CASGGRGMNTGELFF. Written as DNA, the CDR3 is TGTGCCAGTGGTGGCAGGGGGATGAACACCGGGGAGCTGTTTTTT.

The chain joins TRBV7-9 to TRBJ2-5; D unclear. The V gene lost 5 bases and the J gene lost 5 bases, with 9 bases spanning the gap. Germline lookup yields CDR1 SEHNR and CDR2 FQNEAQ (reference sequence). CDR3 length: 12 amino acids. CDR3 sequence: CASSRPRETQYF. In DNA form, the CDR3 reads TGTGCCAGCAGCCGACCGCGGGAGACCCAGTACTTC.

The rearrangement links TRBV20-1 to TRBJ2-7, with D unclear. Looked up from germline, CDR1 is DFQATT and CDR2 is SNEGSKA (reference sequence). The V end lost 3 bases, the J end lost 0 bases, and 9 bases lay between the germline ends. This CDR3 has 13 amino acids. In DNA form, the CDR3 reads TGCAGTGCTAGTCGTCTTCCCTCCTACGAGCAGTACTTC. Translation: CSASRLPSYEQYF.

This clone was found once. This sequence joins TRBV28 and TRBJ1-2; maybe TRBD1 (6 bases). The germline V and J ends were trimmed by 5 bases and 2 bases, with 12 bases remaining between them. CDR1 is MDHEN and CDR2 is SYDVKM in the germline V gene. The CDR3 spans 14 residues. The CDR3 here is CASSVAGVNYGYTF. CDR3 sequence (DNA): TGTGCCAGCAGTGTTGCAGGGGTAAACTATGGCTACACCTTC.

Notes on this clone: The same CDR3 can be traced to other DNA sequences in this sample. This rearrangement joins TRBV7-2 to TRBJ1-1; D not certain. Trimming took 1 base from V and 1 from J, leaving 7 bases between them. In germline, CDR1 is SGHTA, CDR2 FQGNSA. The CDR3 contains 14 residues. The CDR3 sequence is CASSLGAGNTEAFF. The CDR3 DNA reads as TGTGCCAGCAGCTTAGGCGCGGGGAACACTGAAGCTTTCTTT.

CDR3 sequence (DNA): TGTGCCAGCAGCACGAGCGGGGGCTACAATGAGCAGTTCTTC. As protein: CASSTSGGYNEQFF. The rearrangement joins TRBV9 to TRBJ2-1; TRBD2 matches 8 bases. The CDR3 spans 14 residues. After removal of 4 bases from V and 3 bases from J, the junction contained 3 bases not matched to a gene. Germline V lookup: CDR1 SGDLS, CDR2 YYNGEE.

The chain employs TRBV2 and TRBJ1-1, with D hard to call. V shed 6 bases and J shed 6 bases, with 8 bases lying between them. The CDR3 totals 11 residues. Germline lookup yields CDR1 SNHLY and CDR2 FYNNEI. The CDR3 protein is CASSGAAEAFF. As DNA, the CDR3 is TGTGCCAGCAGCGGCGCGGCTGAAGCTTTCTTT. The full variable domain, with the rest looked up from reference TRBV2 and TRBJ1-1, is EPEVTQTPSHQVTQMGQEVILRCVPISNHLYFYWYRQILGQKVEFLVSFYNNEISEKSEIFDDQFSVERPDGSNFTLKIRSTKLEDSAMYFCASSGAAEAFFGQGTRLTVV.

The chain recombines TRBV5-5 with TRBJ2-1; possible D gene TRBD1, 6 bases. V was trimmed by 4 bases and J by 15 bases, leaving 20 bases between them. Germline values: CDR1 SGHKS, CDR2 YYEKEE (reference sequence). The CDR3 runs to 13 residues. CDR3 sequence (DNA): TGTGCCAGCAGCCCTAGAACAGGGATTTTGGGGTTCTTC. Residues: CASSPRTGILGFF.

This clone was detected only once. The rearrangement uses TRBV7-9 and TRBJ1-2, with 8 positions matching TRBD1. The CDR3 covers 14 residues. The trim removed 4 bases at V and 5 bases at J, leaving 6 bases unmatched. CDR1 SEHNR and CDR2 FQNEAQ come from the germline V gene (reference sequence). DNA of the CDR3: TGTGCCAGCAGCTCGGGACAGGCACCATATGGCTACACCTTC. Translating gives CASSSGQAPYGYTF. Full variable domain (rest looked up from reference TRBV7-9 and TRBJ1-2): DTGVSQNPRHKITKRGQNVTFRCDPISEHNRLYWYRQTLGQGPEFLTYFQNEAQLEKSRLLSDRFSAERPKGSFSTLEIQRTEQGDSAMYLCASSSGQAPYGYTFGSGTRLTVV.

For the CDR3, the DNA is TGTGCCAGCAGCAAAAAGACAGGACAGGGGGATGGCTACACCTTC. Amino acids: CASSKKTGQGDGYTF. This rearrangement joins TRBV14 to TRBJ1-2; TRBD1 matches 10 bases. This CDR3 is built from 15 residues. Germline V gene sequence: CDR1 SGHDN, CDR2 FVKESK. Trimming took 5 bases from V and 6 from J; bases not matched to a gene: 9.

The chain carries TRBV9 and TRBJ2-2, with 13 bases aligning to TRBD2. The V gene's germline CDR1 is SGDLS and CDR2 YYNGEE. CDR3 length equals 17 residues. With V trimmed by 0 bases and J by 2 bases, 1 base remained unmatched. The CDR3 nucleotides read TGTGCCAGCAGCGTAGGACTAGCGGGGGGAAACACCGGGGAGCTGTTTTTT. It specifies CASSVGLAGGNTGELFF.

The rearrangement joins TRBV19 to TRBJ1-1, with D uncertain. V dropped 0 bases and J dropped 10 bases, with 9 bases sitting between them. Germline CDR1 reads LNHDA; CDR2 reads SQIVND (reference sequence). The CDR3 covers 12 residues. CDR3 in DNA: TGTGCCAGTAGTATAGATTACAGCAGAGCTTTCTTT. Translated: CASSIDYSRAFF.

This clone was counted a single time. CDR3 coding DNA: TGTGCCAGCAGTGTAAGAGGGGGTGAAGGAGCTTTCTTT. Its translation: CASSVRGGEGAFF. J is TRBJ1-1 and V is TRBV6-4, with D perhaps matching TRBD1 (6 bases). This CDR3 has 13 residues. Trimming pared 4 bases from V and 10 bases from J, leaving 16 bases between. From germline, CDR1 is MRHNA and CDR2 SNTAGT.